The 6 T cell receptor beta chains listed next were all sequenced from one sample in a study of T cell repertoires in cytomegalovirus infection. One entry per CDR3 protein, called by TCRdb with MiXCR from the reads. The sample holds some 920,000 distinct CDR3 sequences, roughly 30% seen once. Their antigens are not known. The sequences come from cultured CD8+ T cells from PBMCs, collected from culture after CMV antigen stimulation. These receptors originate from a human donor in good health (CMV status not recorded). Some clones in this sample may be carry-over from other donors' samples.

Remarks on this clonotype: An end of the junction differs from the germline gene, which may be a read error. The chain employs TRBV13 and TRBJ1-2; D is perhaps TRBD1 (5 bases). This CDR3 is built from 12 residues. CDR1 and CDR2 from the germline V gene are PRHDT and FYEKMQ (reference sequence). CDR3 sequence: CASSPRGTAGDF. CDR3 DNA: TGTGCCAGCAGCCCCCGGGGGACGGCGGGGGACTTC.

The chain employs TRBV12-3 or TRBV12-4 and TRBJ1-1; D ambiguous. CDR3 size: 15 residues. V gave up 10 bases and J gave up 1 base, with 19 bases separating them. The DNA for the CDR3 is TGTGCCAACACCTTGGAAGGACTCACGAACACTGAAGCTTTCTTT. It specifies CANTLEGLTNTEAFF.

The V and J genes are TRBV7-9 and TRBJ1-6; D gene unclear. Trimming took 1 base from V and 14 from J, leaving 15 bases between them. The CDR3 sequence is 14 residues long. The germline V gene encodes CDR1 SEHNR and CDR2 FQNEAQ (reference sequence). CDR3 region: CASSLVSSYLALHF. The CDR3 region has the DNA TGTGCCAGCAGCTTAGTTAGTAGTTATCTGGCCCTCCACTTT.

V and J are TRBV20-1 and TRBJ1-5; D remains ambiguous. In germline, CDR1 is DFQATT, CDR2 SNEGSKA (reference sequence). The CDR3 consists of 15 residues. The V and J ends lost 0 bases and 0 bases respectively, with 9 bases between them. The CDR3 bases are TGCAGTGCTAGAGATTCCGGGGATAGCAATCAGCCCCAGCATTTT. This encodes CSARDSGDSNQPQHF.

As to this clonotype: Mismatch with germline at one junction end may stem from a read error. The CDR3 nucleotides read TGTGCTAGCAGCGCCCCGGGGGAAGAGACCCAGTACTTC. Translated: CASSAPGEETQYF. J is TRBJ2-5 and V is TRBV7-6, with D possibly TRBD2 on 6 matching bases. CDR3 length equals 13 residues. Per germline, CDR1 SGHVS and CDR2 FNYEAQ.

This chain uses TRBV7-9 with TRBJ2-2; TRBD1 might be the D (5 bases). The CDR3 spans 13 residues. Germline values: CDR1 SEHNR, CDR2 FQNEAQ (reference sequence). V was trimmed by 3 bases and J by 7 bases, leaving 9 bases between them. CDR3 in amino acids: CASSFRVDGELFF. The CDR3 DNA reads TGTGCCAGCAGCTTCAGGGTGGACGGGGAGCTGTTTTTT. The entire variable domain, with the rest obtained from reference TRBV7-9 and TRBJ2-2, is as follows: DTGVSQNPRHKITKRGQNVTFRCDPISEHNRLYWYRQTLGQGPEFLTYFQNEAQLEKSRLLSDRFSAERPKGSFSTLEIQRTEQGDSAMYLCASSFRVDGELFFGEGSRLTVL.